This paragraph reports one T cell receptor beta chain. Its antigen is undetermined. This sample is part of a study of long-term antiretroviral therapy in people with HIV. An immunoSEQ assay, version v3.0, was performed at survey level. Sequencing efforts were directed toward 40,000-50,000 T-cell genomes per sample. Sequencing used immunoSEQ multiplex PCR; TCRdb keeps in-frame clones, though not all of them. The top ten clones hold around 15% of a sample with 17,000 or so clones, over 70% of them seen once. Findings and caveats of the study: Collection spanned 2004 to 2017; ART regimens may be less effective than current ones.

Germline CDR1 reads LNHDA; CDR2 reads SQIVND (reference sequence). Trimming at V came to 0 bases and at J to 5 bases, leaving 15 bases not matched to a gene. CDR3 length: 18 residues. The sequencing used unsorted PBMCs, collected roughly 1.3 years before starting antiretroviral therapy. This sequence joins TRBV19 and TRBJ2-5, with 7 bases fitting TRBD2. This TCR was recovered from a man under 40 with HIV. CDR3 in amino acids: CASSIDLRFAGASETQYF. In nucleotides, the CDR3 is TGTGCCAGTAGTATAGATCTCCGGTTTGCGGGAGCGTCGGAGACCCAGTACTTC.